This is a list of T cell receptor beta chains from one sample in a study of sequential checkpoint blockade in melanoma. Repertoires were generated with immunoSEQ multiplex PCR, while TCRdb's copy carries only in-frame clones and drops some. The table records roughly 5,000 clones, 23% of them present only once. Sequencing was performed on tumor tissue (inferred from file names), taken from a patient given nivolumab and ipilimumab in sequence. The receptors were gathered from a human donor with melanoma. Both conserved end residues are part of each CDR3. The D gene is left open where the match is weak. Clone size, where shown, is once, few, many, or a class for clones that have expanded.

clone size	V gene	J gene	CDR3 length	D gene	CDR3 DNA	CDR3 protein
few	TRBV12-2	TRBJ1-4	18	.	TGTGCAAGTCGCTTAGGAGAGCGCTGGACAGGGCAGAGTGAAAAACTGTTTTTT	CASRLGERWTGQSEKLFF
many	TRBV11-3	TRBJ2-5	15	TRBD2	TGTGCCAGCAGCTTGGCTAGCGGGGGTCAAGAGACCCAGTACTTC	CASSLASGGQETQYF
once	TRBV19	TRBJ1-3	14	.	TGTGCCAGTAGTTTCACAGTCCTCGGAAACACCATATATTTT	CASSFTVLGNTIYF
large	TRBV19	TRBJ1-5	15	.	TGTGCCAGTAGTCCAAGAAGGAGAAACCCGTCTGCCCAGCATTTT	CASSPRRRNPSAQHF
few	TRBV28	TRBJ2-7	16	.	TGTGCCAGCAGCATTGCTAGGGACATGGTTTCCTACGAGCAGTACTTC	CASSIARDMVSYEQYF
few	TRBV28	TRBJ2-5	19	TRBD2	TGTGCCAGCAGTTCGGGACTAGCGGGGGGTCAACCCTCATTCGAGACCCAGTACTTC	CASSSGLAGGQPSFETQYF
.	TRBV30	TRBJ2-3	13	TRBD2	TGTGCGACTAGCGGGAGGAGTGGAGATACGCAGTATTTT	CATSGRSGDTQYF
large	TRBV9	TRBJ1-2	13	.	TGTGCCAGCAGCGGGACAGCTAACTATGGCTACACCTTC	CASSGTANYGYTF
medium-sized	TRBV28	TRBJ1-3	13	.	TGTGCCGCCCCCCCCCAGGTTGGAAACACCATATATTTT	CAAPPQVGNTIYF
.	TRBV28	TRBJ1-1	12	.	TGTGCCAGCAGTTTCTGGGGCACTGAAGCTTTCTTT	CASSFWGTEAFF
once	TRBV15	TRBJ1-1	14	.	TGTGCCACCAGCATACGGGGTAGCACCCAGGTAACTTTCTTT	CATSIRGSTQVTFF